What follows are 20 T cell receptor beta chains derived from one specimen sequenced in a study of T-cell memory formation after mild COVID-19. TCRdb recomputed calls from the 5' RACE reads with MiXCR, one row per CDR3 protein. The sample consists of around 430,000 distinct CDR3 sequences, 15% to 20% of them appearing once. The sample was PBMCs or a T cell subset sorted from them (not recorded which). The source is a young man who had mild COVID-19 (a few samples of this study predate the infection). Cell type and time point are not known.

This clonotype was detected many times. This chain uses TRBV4-2 with TRBJ2-1; 13 bases align to TRBD2. The germline V gene has CDR1 LGHNA and CDR2 YNFKEQ. The CDR3 is made up of 15 amino acids. The V and J ends lost 3 bases and 6 bases, in that order; junction bases with no gene match: 2. CDR3 amino acids: CASSQGLAGLNEQFF. DNA for the CDR3: TGTGCCAGCAGCCAGGGACTAGCGGGACTCAATGAGCAGTTCTTC.

Only a few counts were recorded for this clonotype. The chain has TRBV6-6 and TRBJ1-1; 7 nucleotides align to TRBD1. Per the germline V gene, CDR1 is MNHNY and CDR2 is SVGAGI (reference sequence). There are 12 residues in the CDR3. V was clipped by 6 bases and J by 7 bases; unmatched bases: 5. The chain's CDR3 is CASSVTGFEAFF. CDR3 sequence (DNA): TGTGCCAGCAGCGTGACAGGGTTTGAAGCTTTCTTT.

The CDR3 is CASSLPGGRTDTQYF. In nucleotides, the CDR3 is TGCGCCAGCAGCTTGCCGGGGGGCCGCACAGATACGCAGTATTTT. This sequence joins TRBV5-1 and TRBJ2-3; possibly TRBD2 for D (7 bases). The germline V gene encodes CDR1 SGHRS and CDR2 YFSETQ. The CDR3 length is 15 residues. V lost 1 base and J lost 1, with 10 bases in between.

This chain connects TRBV7-2 to TRBJ1-6; D remains ambiguous. CDR3 size: 12 residues. The V gene's germline CDR1 is SGHTA and CDR2 FQGNSA. V lost 3 bases and J 12 bases, leaving 9 bases between the germline ends. The CDR3 sequence is CASSFPSVPLHF. The CDR3 bases are TGTGCCAGCAGCTTCCCTTCGGTACCCCTCCACTTT.

This clonotype was detected only a few times. The chain uses TRBV7-9 and TRBJ2-1, with D possibly TRBD2 on 6 matching bases. The CDR3 has 15 residues. Per the germline V gene, CDR1 is SEHNR and CDR2 is FQNEAQ (reference sequence). V lost 7 bases, J lost 5 bases, and 18 bases lay in between. CDR3 residues: CASTHPGELNNEQFF. The CDR3 nucleotides are TGTGCCAGCACTCACCCGGGGGAGCTAAACAATGAGCAGTTCTTC.

In its sample, this clonotype was seen a few times. This chain connects TRBV3-1 to TRBJ2-1; D unresolved. Germline V gene lookup returns CDR1 LGHDT and CDR2 YNNKEL (reference sequence). V was trimmed by 2 bases and J by 6 bases, leaving 14 bases between them. This CDR3 is 15 amino acids long. CDR3 in DNA: TGTGCCAGCAGCCAACGGCCTCAGGTCGGCAATGAGCAGTTCTTC. Translating it yields CASSQRPQVGNEQFF.

This clonotype turned up a few times. The chain combines TRBV7-9 with TRBJ2-5; D is possibly TRBD2 (6 bases). From germline, CDR1 is SEHNR and CDR2 FQNEAQ (reference sequence). The CDR3 spans 15 residues. Trimming stripped 5 bases from V and 5 bases from J, with 18 bases between. CDR3 in amino acids: CASSLIMGGRETQYF. Written as DNA, the CDR3 is TGTGCCAGCAGCCTCATTATGGGGGGAAGGGAGACCCAGTACTTC.

The chain joins TRBV5-1 to TRBJ1-1; D is uncertain. Trimming pared 0 bases from V and 1 base from J, leaving 7 bases between. The germline V gene encodes CDR1 SGHRS and CDR2 YFSETQ. The CDR3 is 14 amino acids. CDR3 region: CASSLERPNTEAFF. In DNA form, the CDR3 reads TGCGCCAGCAGCTTGGAGAGGCCGAACACTGAAGCTTTCTTT.

The rearrangement links TRBV2 to TRBJ2-3; TRBD2 might be the D (5 bases). The CDR3 spans 17 residues. The V gene lost 10 bases and the J gene lost 1 base, with 24 bases spanning the gap. The germline CDR1 and CDR2 sequences are SNHLY and FYNNEI. DNA of the CDR3: TGTGCCACTACCCCGCGGGCGGGCTCCCGTCGCACAGATACGCAGTATTTT. Amino acids: CATTPRAGSRRTDTQYF.

The J gene is TRBJ1-1, the V gene TRBV29-1; D remains ambiguous. The V end lost 3 bases, the J end lost 12 bases, and 8 bases lay between the germline ends. The V gene's germline CDR1 is SQVTM and CDR2 ANQGSEA. The CDR3 length is 9 residues. CDR3 region: CSVELNPFF. CDR3 sequence (DNA): TGCAGCGTTGAGCTAAACCCTTTCTTT.

This clonotype was observed a few times. The chain is built from TRBV3-1 and TRBJ2-2; possibly TRBD1 for D (5 bases). Germline lookup yields CDR1 LGHDT and CDR2 YNNKEL (reference sequence). The ends were cut back, 1 base at V and 7 bases at J, with 7 bases in the middle. The CDR3 is 13 amino acids. The CDR3 sequence is CASSQGGLGELFF. The CDR3 nucleotides read TGTGCCAGCAGCCAAGGGGGCCTCGGGGAGCTGTTTTTT.

This clonotype showed up just a few times. V and J are TRBV9 and TRBJ1-1; D remains ambiguous. The CDR3 totals 15 residues. V was pared by 2 bases and J by 0 bases, with 11 bases between. CDR1 is SGDLS and CDR2 is YYNGEE in the germline V gene. The chain's CDR3 is CASSVRPNLNTEAFF. The CDR3 DNA reads as TGTGCCAGCAGCGTGCGGCCGAATCTGAACACTGAAGCTTTCTTT.

This clonotype occurred a few times. The chain links TRBV9 to TRBJ2-3; possible D gene TRBD2, 7 bases. The germline V and J ends were trimmed by 3 bases and 4 bases, with 15 bases remaining between them. The V gene's germline CDR1 is SGDLS and CDR2 YYNGEE. This CDR3 region has 15 residues. DNA for the CDR3: TGTGCCAGCAGCGGACGGGGGGCTAGTCCAGATACGCAGTATTTT. Amino acids: CASSGRGASPDTQYF.

This clonotype has a handful of counts. The CDR3 reads CASSVNGLTFPTGELFF. For the CDR3, the DNA is TGTGCCAGCAGCGTAAATGGACTGACGTTTCCCACCGGGGAGCTGTTTTTT. This chain connects TRBV7-9 to TRBJ2-2; a weak D match, TRBD2 (5 bases). V lost 5 bases and J lost 4, with 20 bases in between. Germline CDR1 SEHNR, CDR2 FQNEAQ (reference sequence). The CDR3 covers 17 residues.

The CDR3 DNA reads as TGCGCCAGCAGCCGTGGGACAGGCCCAGATACGCAGTATTTT. Encoded protein: CASSRGTGPDTQYF. The chain recombines TRBV5-1 with TRBJ2-3; 8 nucleotides align to TRBD1. With V trimmed by 4 bases and J by 4 bases, 5 bases remained unmatched. The CDR3 consists of 14 residues. The germline CDR1 and CDR2 sequences are SGHRS and YFSETQ.

The chain links TRBV12-3 or TRBV12-4 to TRBJ2-1; 7 bases are a match to TRBD2. The CDR3 sequence is 15 residues long. V shed 1 base and J 2 bases; nucleotides not matched to a gene: 2. The CDR3, as DNA: TGTGCCAGCAGTTTAGGTAGCGGGCCCTACAATGAGCAGTTCTTC. This gives the protein CASSLGSGPYNEQFF.

This clonotype was counted only a few times. The rearrangement uses TRBV7-9 and TRBJ2-5; D possibly corresponds to TRBD1 (6 bases). V gave up 5 bases and J gave up 3 bases, with 10 bases separating them. Germline-derived CDR1 and CDR2 are SEHNR and FQNEAQ (reference sequence). There are 13 residues in the CDR3. In nucleotides, the CDR3 is TGTGCCAGCAGCGTGAGGGGGAAAGAGACCCAGTACTTC. Amino acid sequence: CASSVRGKETQYF.

This clonotype was seen a handful of times. The chain recombines TRBV6-4 with TRBJ1-1; D ambiguous. CDR1 is MRHNA and CDR2 is SNTAGT in the germline V gene. Trimming stripped 3 bases from V and 0 bases from J, with 8 bases between. This CDR3 has 14 amino acids. In DNA form, the CDR3 reads TGTGCCAGCAGTGAGCCGTCACTGAACACTGAAGCTTTCTTT. Amino acids: CASSEPSLNTEAFF.

This clonotype was detected a few times. The V gene is TRBV19, the J gene TRBJ2-3; D is uncertain. The ends were cut back, 9 bases at V and 4 bases at J, with 14 bases in the middle. The length of the CDR3 is 13 residues. From germline, CDR1 is LNHDA and CDR2 SQIVND (reference sequence). CDR3 sequence (DNA): TGTGCCAGCTCCCTGTCGGAGTCAGATACGCAGTATTTT. This encodes CASSLSESDTQYF.

This clonotype has only a few counts. The V call is TRBV29-1, the J call TRBJ1-1; D gene uncertain. Germline V gene sequence: CDR1 SQVTM, CDR2 ANQGSEA. Trimming left V 4 bases short and J 2 bases short, with 8 bases between. The CDR3 sequence is 12 residues long. The CDR3 nucleotides are TGCAGCGTTGTTGACGAAAACACTGAAGCTTTCTTT. Its translation: CSVVDENTEAFF.